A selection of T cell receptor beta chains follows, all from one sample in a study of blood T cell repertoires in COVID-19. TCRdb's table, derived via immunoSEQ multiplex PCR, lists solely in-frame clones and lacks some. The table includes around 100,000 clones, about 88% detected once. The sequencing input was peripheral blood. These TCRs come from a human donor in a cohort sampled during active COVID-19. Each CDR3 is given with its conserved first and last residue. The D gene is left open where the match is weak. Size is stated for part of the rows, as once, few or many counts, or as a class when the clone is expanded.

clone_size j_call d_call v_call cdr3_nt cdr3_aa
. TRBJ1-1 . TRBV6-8 TGTGCCAGCAGTTACGGGAGACTCAGGATGAACACTGAAGCTTTCTTT CASSYGRLRMNTEAFF
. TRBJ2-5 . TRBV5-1 TGCGCCAGCAGCCAACAGGGTGGAGAGACCCAGTACTTC CASSQQGGETQYF
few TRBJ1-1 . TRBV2 TGTGCCAGCAGTGAAGCCGGGAACACTGAAGCTTTCTTT CASSEAGNTEAFF
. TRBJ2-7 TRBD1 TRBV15 TGTGCCACCAGAGGCGGACAGGGGAGCTCCTACGAGCAGTACTTC CATRGGQGSSYEQYF
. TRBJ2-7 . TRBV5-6 TGTGCCAGCAGCTTTGGGGGCGCGGACCACGAGCAGTACTTC CASSFGGADHEQYF
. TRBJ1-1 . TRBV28 TGTGCCAGCAGTTTTAGGGGGGGGAGAAACACTGAAGCTTTCTTT CASSFRGGRNTEAFF
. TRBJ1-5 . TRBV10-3 TGTGCCATCAGTAAACCAACACCGCAGCCCCAGCATTTT CAISKPTPQPQHF
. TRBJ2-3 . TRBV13 TGTGCCAGCAGCCCTGGCCCCAGGGGCACAGATACGCAGTATTTT CASSPGPRGTDTQYF
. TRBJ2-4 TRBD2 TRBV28 TGTGCCAGCAGGTTGATGACAGCCCCGGGGGGGATGGGAGACATTCAGTACTTC CASRLMTAPGGMGDIQYF
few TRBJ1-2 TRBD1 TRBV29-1 TGCAGCGCCCAGACAGGGGACGTCTACTATGGCTACACCTTC CSAQTGDVYYGYTF
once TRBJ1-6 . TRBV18 TGTGCCAGCTCACCGAGCTCGAGTGGGGCAGGGTCACCCCTCCACTTT CASSPSSSGAGSPLHF
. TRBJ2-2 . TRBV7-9 TGTGCCAGCAGTTACACCAACAGGGACACCGGGGAGCTGTTTTTT CASSYTNRDTGELFF
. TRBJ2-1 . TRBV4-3 TGCGCCAGCAGCCAAGAAGCAGGGAGGGGGGGCGGTTCCTACAATGAGCAGTTCTTC CASSQEAGRGGGSYNEQFF
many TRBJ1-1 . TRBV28 TGTGCCAGCAGATTCTGGGGGGGCGTGGACACTGAAGCTTTCTTT CASRFWGGVDTEAFF
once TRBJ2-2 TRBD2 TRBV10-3 TGTGCCATCAGCCCTAGCGGTACAGCGAACACCGGGGAGCTGTTTTTT CAISPSGTANTGELFF
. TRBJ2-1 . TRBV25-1 TGTGCCAGCAGTGAAAGAGCGAGCAGGGAAGACAATGAGCAGTTCTTC CASSERASREDNEQFF
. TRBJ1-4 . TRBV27 TGTGCCAGCAGTTTACGGGCAGACAGGGAAAAACTGTTTTTT CASSLRADREKLFF
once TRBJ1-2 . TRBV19 TGTGCCAGTAGTATACCGTTTACGGGAGCCGGCTACACCTTC CASSIPFTGAGYTF
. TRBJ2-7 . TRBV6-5 TGTGCCAGCAGCACAGGAGAATGCGAGCAGTACTTC CASSTGECEQYF
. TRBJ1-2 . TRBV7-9 TGTGCCAGCAGCTCCGCAAACAGGGTCGGATATGGCTACACCTTC CASSSANRVGYGYTF
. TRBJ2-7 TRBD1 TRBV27 TGTGCCAGCAGTTTACCCCCTAGGGGACAGGGATTTTTATACGAGCAGTACTTC CASSLPPRGQGFLYEQYF
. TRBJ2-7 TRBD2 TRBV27 TGTGCCAGCAGGTCGGGGGGGACTACCTACGAGCAGTACTTC CASRSGGTTYEQYF
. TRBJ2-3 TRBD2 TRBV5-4 TGTGCCAGCAGCTGGGGGGACTATAGAGGCGCAGATACGCAGTATTTT CASSWGDYRGADTQYF
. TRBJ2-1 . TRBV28 TGTGCCAGCAGTTGGGCGGGTCGTTACAATGAGCAGTTCTTC CASSWAGRYNEQFF
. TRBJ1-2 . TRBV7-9 TGTGCCAGCAGCCCGGGACTGTATGGCTACACCTTC CASSPGLYGYTF
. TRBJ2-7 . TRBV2 TGTGCCAGCAGTGGAGAACGGGGCGAGCAGTACTTC CASSGERGEQYF
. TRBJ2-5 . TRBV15 TGTGCCGCAGGCCGGGGGCAAGAGACCCAGTACTTC CAAGRGQETQYF
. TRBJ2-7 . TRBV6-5 TGTGCCACAAACGGCTACGAGCAGTACTTC CATNGYEQYF